These 25 T cell receptor beta chains were all obtained from the same sample, sequenced in a study of blood T cell repertoires in COVID-19. Repertoires were generated with immunoSEQ multiplex PCR, while TCRdb's copy carries only in-frame clones and drops some. The sample has over 200,000 clones, under 90% seen once; the top ten hold approximately 2%. Sample: PBMCs or T cells enriched from blood (not recorded which). Every receptor here comes from a man aged 60 to 75 who had recovered from COVID-19.

This clone was counted ten times or more. V gene TRBV27 combines with J gene TRBJ2-1, with 12 bases aligning to TRBD2. The CDR3 sequence is 16 residues long. Germline V gene lookup returns CDR1 MNHEY and CDR2 SMNVEV (reference sequence). J lost 9 bases, V lost 6 bases, and 12 bases had no gene match. CDR3 loop: CASRLKPSGGALEQFF. The CDR3, as DNA: TGTGCCAGCAGACTTAAACCTAGCGGGGGGGCCCTTGAGCAGTTCTTC.

The chain is built from TRBV18 and TRBJ1-1; possibly TRBD1 for D (6 bases). The CDR3 runs 16 residues. Deletions cut 5 bases from V and 4 bases from J, with 20 bases between. Germline CDR1 KGHSH, CDR2 LQKENI. CDR3 nucleotide sequence: TGTGCCAGCTCATCCTCTAACAGGGTTTCGGGCACTGAAGCTTTCTTT. Its translation is CASSSSNRVSGTEAFF.

The chain couples TRBV5-8 to TRBJ2-3, with a possible D match to TRBD1 (5 bases). Looked up from germline, CDR1 is SGHTS and CDR2 is YDEGEE. The V and J ends lost 3 bases and 2 bases respectively, with 10 bases between them. This CDR3 contains 14 residues. CDR3 in DNA: TGTGCCAGCAGCTCGACAGACCTCACAGATACGCAGTATTTT. Translated, it gives CASSSTDLTDTQYF.

CDR3 amino acids: CASSLGQAYGYTF. The CDR3 bases are TGTGCCAGCAGCTTAGGACAGGCCTATGGCTACACCTTC. V gene TRBV11-3 combines with J gene TRBJ1-2, with D tentatively TRBD1 (6 bases). Germline-derived CDR1 and CDR2 are SGHNT and YENEEA. This CDR3 is built from 13 residues. The V gene lost 1 base and the J gene lost 4 bases, with 7 bases spanning the gap.

The chain carries TRBV6-5 and TRBJ2-7, with TRBD2 matching over 8 bases. The CDR3 is 15 residues long. The V and J ends lost 7 bases and 0 bases, in that order; junction bases with no gene match: 8. Germline V lookup: CDR1 MNHEY, CDR2 SVGAGI. This chain's CDR3 is CASTPKRGGSYEQYF. The CDR3 DNA reads TGTGCCAGCACCCCTAAACGGGGGGGCTCCTACGAGCAGTACTTC.

This clone was seen only once. Different DNA sequences within this sample yield the same CDR3. The V call is TRBV5-1, the J call TRBJ1-4, with TRBD1 identical over 10 bases. The CDR3 runs 15 residues. With 1 base clipped from V and 8 bases from J, the junction kept 5 bases outside the gene matches. Germline CDR1 and CDR2: SGHRS and YFSETQ. This chain's CDR3 is CASSLTGTGDEKLFF. DNA of the CDR3: TGCGCCAGCAGCTTGACCGGGACAGGGGACGAAAAACTGTTTTTT.

The chain employs TRBV5-4 and TRBJ2-3, with 8 bases matching TRBD1. The CDR3 consists of 14 residues. Germline loops: CDR1 SGHNT, CDR2 YYREEE (reference sequence). After removal of 2 bases from V and 3 bases from J, the junction contained 2 bases not matched to a gene. CDR3 in amino acids: CASSLDRGTDTQYF. CDR3 sequence (DNA): TGTGCCAGCAGCTTAGACAGGGGTACAGATACGCAGTATTTT.

V usage is TRBV21-1 and J usage is TRBJ2-3; the table gives TRBD2 as D, unverified against the DNA. TRBV21-1 is designated a pseudogene. There are 16 residues in the CDR3. CDR3 amino acids: CASSRLRGARTDTQYF. The CDR3, as DNA: TGTGCCAGCAGCAGACTCCGGGGGGCCCGCACAGATACGCAGTATTTT.

This sequence joins TRBV15 and TRBJ2-2; 8 bases match TRBD1. CDR3 length: 19 residues. Looked up from germline, CDR1 is LNHNV and CDR2 is YYDKDF (reference sequence). The trim removed 5 bases at V and 6 bases at J, leaving 20 bases unmatched. CDR3 sequence: CATSVGQGEGWGKAGELFF. CDR3 in DNA: TGTGCCACCAGCGTAGGACAGGGTGAAGGTTGGGGTAAGGCCGGGGAGCTGTTTTTT.

The chain recombines TRBV2 with TRBJ2-1; possible D gene TRBD1, 6 bases. V was pared by 4 bases and J by 4 bases, with 8 bases between. CDR1 SNHLY and CDR2 FYNNEI come from the germline V gene. The CDR3 extends over 13 amino acids. This chain's CDR3 is CASSAQGYNEQFF. The CDR3 coding sequence is TGTGCCAGCAGTGCACAGGGTTACAATGAGCAGTTCTTC.

On this clone: Different DNA sequences within this sample yield the same CDR3. V usage is TRBV6-5 and J usage is TRBJ1-1; 10 nucleotides agree with TRBD1. The V gene end was trimmed by 0 bases and the J gene end by 4 bases; junction bases not matched to a gene: 2. The V gene's germline CDR1 is MNHEY and CDR2 SVGAGI. The CDR3 contains 15 residues. DNA of the CDR3: TGTGCCAGCAGTTACTCGGGACAGGGGCGCACTGAAGCTTTCTTT. Amino acid sequence: CASSYSGQGRTEAFF.

This clone has only one observation. CDR3 nucleotides: TGTGCCAGCAGCTCCTTCGGGACTGCCGTCGAAAAACTGTTTTTT. This codes for CASSSFGTAVEKLFF. The chain is built from TRBV5-6 and TRBJ1-4; D may be TRBD1 (5 bases). Per germline, CDR1 SGHDT and CDR2 YYEEEE. The V gene lost 3 bases and the J gene lost 8 bases, with 17 bases spanning the gap. The CDR3 has 15 amino acids.

As for this clone: Different DNA sequences within this sample yield the same CDR3. The chain is built from TRBV27 and TRBJ1-1, with D possibly being TRBD1 (6 bases). CDR1 is MNHEY, CDR2 SMNVEV, per germline (reference sequence). The CDR3 is 15 amino acids. Trimming cost V 2 bases and J 1 base, with 11 bases left between them. The CDR3 sequence: CASSLGNRANTEAFF. The CDR3 DNA sequence: TGTGCCAGCAGTTTAGGGAACAGGGCGAACACTGAAGCTTTCTTT.

The rearrangement links TRBV6-5 to TRBJ1-2; D unresolved. Germline V gene data show CDR1 as MNHEY and CDR2 as SVGAGI. The ends were cut back, 6 bases at V and 8 bases at J, with 16 bases in the middle. CDR3 length equals 13 residues. The chain's CDR3 is CASSRGSSEGYTF. The DNA of the CDR3 is TGTGCCAGCAGCCGGGGTTCCTCAGAAGGCTACACCTTC.

The gene calls are TRBV6-5 and TRBJ1-2; D unresolved. V lost 7 bases and J lost 4, with 16 bases in between. CDR1 is MNHEY and CDR2 is SVGAGI in the germline V gene. The CDR3 runs 14 residues. CDR3 sequence reads: CASTYSPGAYGYTF. The CDR3 DNA is TGTGCCAGCACGTATAGTCCGGGAGCCTATGGCTACACCTTC.

This rearrangement joins TRBV5-1 to TRBJ1-5; D call uncertain. V shed 1 base and J shed 5 bases, with 7 bases lying between them. This CDR3 is 13 amino acids long. Per germline, CDR1 SGHRS and CDR2 YFSETQ. DNA of the CDR3: TGCGCCAGCAGCTTGACGACTGATCAGCCCCAGCATTTT. Protein product: CASSLTTDQPQHF.

This clone was observed a handful of times. The rearrangement links TRBV6-2 or TRBV6-3 to TRBJ2-3; TRBD1 matches 8 bases. CDR1 MNHEY and CDR2 SVGEGT come from the germline V gene. This CDR3 contains 17 residues. V gave up 5 bases and J gave up 2 bases; unmatched junction bases: 12. This CDR3 is CASSNKQGVTYTDTQYF. The CDR3 nucleotides read TGTGCCAGCAGTAACAAACAGGGGGTGACATACACAGATACGCAGTATTTT.

The J gene is TRBJ2-7, the V gene TRBV6-6; possibly TRBD2 for D (6 bases). Germline-derived CDR1 and CDR2 are MNHNY and SVGAGI (reference sequence). CDR3 length equals 16 residues. V was clipped by 0 bases and J by 7 bases, with 19 bases between them. CDR3 amino acids: CASSYSGRSFGGEQYF. DNA for the CDR3: TGTGCCAGCAGTTACTCGGGGAGGAGTTTCGGTGGTGAGCAGTACTTC.

This rearrangement joins TRBV6-1 to TRBJ2-7; 7 nucleotides line up with TRBD2. V lost 4 bases to trimming and J lost 5 bases; unmatched junction nucleotides: 17. This CDR3 is built from 17 residues. Germline V gene sequence: CDR1 MNHNS, CDR2 SASEGT. This CDR3 reads CASSGGGGGTKGHEQYF. DNA of the CDR3: TGTGCCAGCAGTGGGGGGGGTGGAGGGACGAAAGGCCACGAGCAGTACTTC.

The rearrangement uses TRBV11-3 and TRBJ2-7; 11 bases fit TRBD1. This CDR3 region has 15 residues. Germline lookup yields CDR1 SGHNT and CDR2 YENEEA. With 4 bases clipped from V and 3 bases from J, the junction kept 5 bases outside the gene matches. Here the CDR3 reads CASSSGQGVFYEQYF. In DNA form, the CDR3 reads TGTGCCAGCAGCTCGGGACAGGGGGTTTTCTACGAGCAGTACTTC.

This clone was counted once. J is TRBJ1-2 and V is TRBV5-1; D unresolved. Trimming removed 4 bases at V and 0 bases at J, with 13 bases between. Germline loops: CDR1 SGHRS, CDR2 YFSETQ. This CDR3 is built from 15 residues. CDR3: CASSPDWGSNYGYTF. Here the CDR3 DNA reads TGCGCCAGCAGCCCGGACTGGGGTTCTAACTATGGCTACACCTTC.

This clone was detected only a few times. The chain joins TRBV4-2 to TRBJ2-7; TRBD1 agrees at 10 bases. There are 16 residues in the CDR3. Germline CDR1 LGHNA, CDR2 YNFKEQ. V gave up 0 bases and J gave up 6 bases; unmatched junction bases: 8. CDR3 DNA sequence: TGTGCCAGCAGCCAAGACGGGACAGGGGATGGAGGCGAGCAGTACTTC. Translated: CASSQDGTGDGGEQYF.

The rearrangement joins TRBV10-3 to TRBJ1-2, with D unclear. V lost 2 bases and J lost 1, with 5 bases in between. The CDR3 is made up of 13 amino acids. Germline loops: CDR1 ENHRY, CDR2 SYGVKD. CDR3 amino acids: CAISEILNYGYTF. CDR3 in DNA: TGTGCCATCAGTGAGATCCTTAACTATGGCTACACCTTC.

The chain recombines TRBV28 with TRBJ1-4; weak D call: TRBD1 (6 bases). Germline-derived CDR1 and CDR2 are MDHEN and SYDVKM. Trimming left V 7 bases short and J 5 bases short, with 14 bases between. The CDR3 sequence is 14 residues long. The CDR3 is CASKTGYGNEKLFF. The CDR3 DNA follows: TGTGCCAGCAAAACAGGGTATGGGAATGAAAAACTGTTTTTT.

This rearrangement joins TRBV19 to TRBJ2-4; 9 positions match TRBD1. The CDR3 consists of 14 residues. Per germline, CDR1 LNHDA and CDR2 SQIVND (reference sequence). The trim removed 6 bases at V and 7 bases at J, leaving 7 bases unmatched. The CDR3 spells CASSPTGGYNIQYF. Written as DNA, the CDR3 is TGTGCCAGTAGCCCGACAGGGGGATATAACATTCAGTACTTC.